What follows are 4 T cell receptor beta chains derived from one specimen sequenced in a study of tissue T cells after allogeneic stem cell transplantation. Clones were sequenced by immunoSEQ multiplex PCR, and TCRdb holds only the in-frame ones, with some missing. This table holds 4,500 to 7,500 clones, 55% to 65% found once. The sample here was tissue from the jejunum, taken at autopsy. The receptor set was obtained from a male donor aged 60 or older with lung cancer.

V gene TRBV9 combines with J gene TRBJ2-1; D uncertain. The V end lost 4 bases, the J end lost 3 bases, and 8 bases lay between the germline ends. CDR3 length: 13 amino acids. From germline, CDR1 is SGDLS and CDR2 YYNGEE. CDR3 amino acids: CASSIDNYNEQFF. The CDR3 DNA sequence: TGTGCCAGCAGCATAGACAACTACAATGAGCAGTTCTTC. Full variable domain (missing parts from reference TRBV9 and TRBJ2-1): DSGVTQTPKHLITATGQRVTLRCSPRSGDLSVYWYQQSLDQGLQFLIQYYNGEERAKGNILERFSAQQFPDLHSELNLSSLELGDSALYFCASSIDNYNEQFFGPGTRLTVL.

This sequence joins TRBV6-5 and TRBJ1-1; 7 bases agree with TRBD1. Trimming took 10 bases from V and 3 from J; bases not matched to a gene: 8. CDR1 is MNHEY and CDR2 is SVGAGI in the germline V gene. CDR3 length equals 13 residues. CDR3 in amino acids: CATRTGTYTEAFF. The CDR3 DNA reads TGTGCCACAAGGACAGGAACATACACTGAAGCTTTCTTT.

The CDR3 is CASNKGNNQPQHF. The DNA for the CDR3 is TGTGCCAGCAACAAGGGTAATAATCAGCCCCAGCATTTT. The chain uses TRBV12-3 or TRBV12-4 and TRBJ1-5; D ambiguous. The CDR3 totals 13 residues. V lost 7 bases and J 4 bases, leaving 11 bases between the germline ends.

The gene calls are TRBV7-9 and TRBJ2-5; 8 bases agree with TRBD2. Trimming cost V 5 bases and J 8 bases; bases outside gene matches: 7. The CDR3 sequence is 13 residues long. Germline CDR1 reads SEHNR; CDR2 reads FQNEAQ (reference sequence). The CDR3 here is CASSNGGAGTQYF. CDR3 bases: TGTGCCAGCAGCAACGGGGGGGCTGGCACCCAGTACTTC.